The rows below give T cell receptor beta chains drawn from one sample of a study of beta chain features in type 1 diabetes. The method was immunoSEQ multiplex PCR; TCRdb's version includes in-frame clones alone and lacks a portion of them. Among approximately 250,000 clones, roughly an eighth were seen once, and the ten largest hold roughly 0.024%. Sample: naive CD4+ T cells from blood. The receptors stem from a woman aged 40 to 50 in good health. Both conserved end residues are part of each CDR3. D genes are given only for firm matches. The listing skips clone size in some rows; elsewhere it reads once, few, many or a size class.

clone size	V gene	J gene	D gene	CDR3 protein	CDR3 DNA
NA	TRBV29-1	TRBJ2-1	TRBD2	CSVGTSGGGLAVEQFF	TGCAGCGTGGGAACTAGCGGGGGGGGCCTAGCGGTTGAGCAGTTCTTC
NA	TRBV7-2	TRBJ2-3	TRBD2	CASSFGLDTDTQYF	TGTGCCAGCAGCTTTGGACTAGACACAGATACGCAGTATTTT
NA	TRBV7-2	TRBJ2-3	NA	CASGLSSTDTQYF	TGTGCCAGCGGACTTTCTAGCACAGATACGCAGTATTTT
many	TRBV29-1	TRBJ2-4	TRBD1	CSAGPGQGQNIQYF	TGCAGCGCGGGACCGGGACAGGGGCAAAACATTCAGTACTTC
few	TRBV19	TRBJ2-1	TRBD2	CASTRDSGLNEQFF	TGTGCCAGCACGCGCGATAGCGGGCTAAATGAGCAGTTCTTC
NA	TRBV11-3	TRBJ2-1	NA	CASSLTEDSYNEQFF	TGTGCCAGCAGCTTGACAGAAGATTCCTACAATGAGCAGTTCTTC
NA	TRBV7-2	TRBJ2-5	NA	CASSPRETQYF	TGTGCCAGCAGCCCCAGAGAGACCCAGTACTTC
NA	TRBV11-3	TRBJ2-5	NA	CASSPGGPTGETQYF	TGTGCCAGCAGCCCCGGGGGACCCACGGGGGAGACCCAGTACTTC
NA	TRBV18	TRBJ1-4	NA	CASSPPGRAIGNEKLFF	TGTGCCAGCTCACCACCCGGCAGGGCTATCGGTAATGAAAAACTGTTTTTT
few	TRBV27	TRBJ1-2	NA	CASSLASGYGYTF	TGTGCCAGCAGTTTGGCTTCGGGCTATGGCTACACCTTC
few	TRBV6-5	TRBJ1-1	NA	CASRTLDRTNTEAFF	TGTGCCAGCAGAACTCTCGACAGAACGAACACTGAAGCTTTCTTT
NA	TRBV6-5	TRBJ2-4	TRBD1	CASAGGSGKNIQYF	TGTGCCAGCGCAGGGGGCTCGGGCAAAAACATTCAGTACTTC
NA	TRBV7-9	TRBJ2-7	TRBD1	CASSFPQQGGYEQYF	TGTGCCAGCAGCTTTCCGCAACAGGGGGGCTACGAGCAGTACTTC
NA	TRBV7-2	TRBJ2-4	NA	CASSLFQASAKNIQYF	TGTGCCAGCAGCTTATTTCAGGCCTCGGCCAAAAACATTCAGTACTTC
few	TRBV11-2	TRBJ2-5	TRBD2	CASSRGAGETQYF	TGTGCCAGCAGCAGAGGAGCGGGGGAGACCCAGTACTTC
NA	TRBV19	TRBJ2-5	TRBD1	CASSIGTGGLETQYF	TGTGCCAGTAGTATCGGGACAGGGGGGCTCGAGACCCAGTACTTC
NA	TRBV18	TRBJ2-7	TRBD2	CASSPPSRGVSGEQYF	TGTGCCAGCTCACCACCGAGCCGGGGGGTTTCGGGTGAGCAGTACTTC
NA	TRBV12-5	TRBJ2-7	TRBD1	CASAPGTGTVSYEQYF	TGTGCTAGTGCCCCTGGTACGGGGACAGTCTCCTACGAGCAGTACTTC
NA	TRBV18	TRBJ2-7	NA	CASSRQSSYEQYF	TGTGCCAGCTCACGACAGAGCTCCTACGAGCAGTACTTC
few	TRBV4-2	TRBJ2-5	TRBD2	CASSQAGTSGEETQYF	TGTGCCAGCAGCCAGGCAGGGACTAGCGGCGAAGAGACCCAGTACTTC
few	TRBV4-3	TRBJ1-2	TRBD1	CASSHPTGDGYTF	TGCGCCAGCAGCCACCCGACAGGGGATGGCTACACCTTC
few	TRBV7-6	TRBJ2-1	TRBD2	CASSLYAPAGGQVEQFF	TGTGCCAGCAGCTTATACGCCCCAGCGGGGGGGCAAGTTGAGCAGTTCTTC
NA	TRBV28	TRBJ2-1	NA	CATSGSNEQFF	TGTGCCACCTCGGGATCCAATGAGCAGTTCTTC
few	TRBV27	TRBJ1-5	NA	CASSPFGRSPPQHF	TGTGCCAGCAGTCCTTTCGGCAGGTCCCCCCCCCAGCATTTT
NA	TRBV29-1	TRBJ1-1	TRBD1	CSVTGTETEAFF	TGCAGCGTTACCGGGACAGAGACTGAAGCTTTCTTT
few	TRBV13	TRBJ2-3	TRBD2	CASSFDSGGAGTDTQYF	TGTGCCAGCAGCTTCGATAGCGGGGGGGCGGGCACAGATACGCAGTATTTT
few	TRBV4-1	TRBJ2-7	NA	CASSLSGTLLREQYF	TGCGCCAGCAGCCTGAGCGGGACACTGTTGCGCGAGCAGTACTTC